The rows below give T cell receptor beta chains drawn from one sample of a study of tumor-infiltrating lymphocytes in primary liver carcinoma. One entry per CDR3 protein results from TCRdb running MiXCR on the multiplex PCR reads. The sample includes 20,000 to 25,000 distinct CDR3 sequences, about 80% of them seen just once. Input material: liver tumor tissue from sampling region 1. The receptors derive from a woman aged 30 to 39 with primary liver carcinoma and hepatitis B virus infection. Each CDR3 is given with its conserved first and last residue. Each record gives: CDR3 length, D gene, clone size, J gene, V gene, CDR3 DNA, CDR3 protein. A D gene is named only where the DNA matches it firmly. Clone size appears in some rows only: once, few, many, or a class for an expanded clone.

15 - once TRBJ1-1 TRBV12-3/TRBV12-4 TGTGCCAGCGCCACCGAAACAGGGACGAACACTGAAGCTTTCTTT CASATETGTNTEAFF
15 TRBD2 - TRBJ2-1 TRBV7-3 TGTGCCAGCAGTTTGACTAGCAGGACGAACAATGAGCAGTTCTTC CASSLTSRTNNEQFF
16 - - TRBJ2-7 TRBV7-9 TGTGCCAGTAGCCAAACCACGGGATTTAAAACCTACGATCAGTACTTC CASSQTTGFKTYDQYF
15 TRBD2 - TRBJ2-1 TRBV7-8 TGTGCCAGCAGATACGGGACTAGCGGGACTCATGAGCAGTTCTTC CASRYGTSGTHEQFF
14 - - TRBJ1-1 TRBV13 TGTGCCAGCAGGGGGGAGGGGATGAACACTGAAGCTTTCTTT CASRGEGMNTEAFF
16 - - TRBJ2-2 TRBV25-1 TGTGTCCTTCATGGCGCTTCCTCGCCTTACGCCGGGGAGCTGTTTTTT CVLHGASSPYAGELFF
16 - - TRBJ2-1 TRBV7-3 TGTGCCAACAGCTCCACGAGCGGTAGCTCCTACAATGAGCAGTTCTTC CANSSTSGSSYNEQFF
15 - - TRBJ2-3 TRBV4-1 TGCGCCAGCAGCCAAGAGTCTAGCGGCACAGATACGCAGTATTTT CASSQESSGTDTQYF
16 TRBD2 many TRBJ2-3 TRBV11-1 TGTGCCAGCAGCCTCGGGACTAGCACACAAACAGATACGCAGTATTTT CASSLGTSTQTDTQYF
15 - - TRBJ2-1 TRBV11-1 TGTGCCAGCAGCCGGAGACAGGCTCCCTACAATGAGCAGCTCTTC CASSRRQAPYNEQLF
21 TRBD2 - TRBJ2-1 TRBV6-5 TGTGCCAGCAGTATGGGATCAGGACTAGCGGGAGGGCCTACGCCCTACAATGAGCAGTTCTTC CASSMGSGLAGGPTPYNEQFF
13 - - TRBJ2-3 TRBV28 TGTGCCAGCAATTTTAACAGTGTTGATACGCAGTATTTT CASNFNSVDTQYF
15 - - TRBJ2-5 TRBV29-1 TGCAGCGTTGAAACCCGAAGGGGCGTGAGGGAGACCCAGTACTTC CSVETRRGVRETQYF
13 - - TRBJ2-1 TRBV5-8 TGTGCCAGCATCTTGGATAGGGACAATGAGCAGTTCTTC CASILDRDNEQFF
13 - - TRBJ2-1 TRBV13 TGTGCCAGGAGGGAAGGGAACGGCAATGAGCAGTTCTTC CARREGNGNEQFF
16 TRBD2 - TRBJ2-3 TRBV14 TGTACCAGCAGCCAGGTTCAGTGGGAGGGCCGTGATACGCAGTATTTT CTSSQVQWEGRDTQYF
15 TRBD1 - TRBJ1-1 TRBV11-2 TGTGCCAGCAGCCCCGGGACAGGGTGGGACACTGAAGCTTTCTTT CASSPGTGWDTEAFF
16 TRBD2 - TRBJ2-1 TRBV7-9 TGTGCCAGCAGCTTAGGGACTAGCGGAGGTACGAATGAGCAGTTCTTC CASSLGTSGGTNEQFF
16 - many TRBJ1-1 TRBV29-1 TGCAGCCTTGGTGGGGCCAGGGACATTATGAACACTGAAGCTTTCTTT CSLGGARDIMNTEAFF
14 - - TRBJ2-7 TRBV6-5 TGTGCCAGCAGCTACGGGGGAGTACCCTACGAGCAGTACTTC CASSYGGVPYEQYF